This is a list of T cell receptor beta chains from one sample in a study of human T cells and chemical hapten exposure. TCRdb re-derived calls from the RACE reads in MiXCR, one entry per CDR3 protein. The table records about 82,000 distinct CDR3 sequences, 10% to 15% of them present only once. The specimen was whole blood, collected in connection with sensitization to the hapten diphenylcyclopropenone (DPC). The receptor source for this set is a woman aged 45-65 years with alopecia areata. Some clones in this sample may be carry-over from other donors' samples. CDR3s include the opening cysteine and the closing phenylalanine or tryptophan. A D gene is named only where the DNA matches it firmly. A row's size may be missing; if present it is once, few, many or a size class.

v_gene,j_gene,len,abundance,d_gene,CDR3nt,CDR3aa
TRBV20-1,TRBJ2-5,12,-,-,TGCAGTGCTATCCGGGACCTGGAGACCCAGTACTTC,CSAIRDLETQYF
TRBV24-1,TRBJ2-3,16,few,-,TGTGCCACCAGTGATTTGGACGGGGGAAGCACAGATACGCAGTATTTT,CATSDLDGGSTDTQYF
TRBV7-6,TRBJ2-5,15,many,TRBD2,TGTGCCAGCAGCTCCGCGAGCGGGAGAGAAGAGACCCAGTACTTC,CASSSASGREETQYF
TRBV18,TRBJ2-1,15,few,TRBD2,TGTGCCAGCTCACCCCTAGCGGGAGTATACAATGAGCAGTTCTTC,CASSPLAGVYNEQFF
TRBV11-2,TRBJ2-1,13,-,-,TGTGCCAGCTCCCCCAGGGCAGAAAATGAGCAGTTCTTC,CASSPRAENEQFF
TRBV14,TRBJ2-6,17,many,-,TGTGCCAGCAGCCAAGAAATGGCGGGGCAGGCGGCCAACGTCCTGACTTTC,CASSQEMAGQAANVLTF
TRBV11-2,TRBJ1-4,16,few,TRBD1,TGTGCCAGCAGCCCCAACAGGGGACGGCCTAATGAAAAACTGTTTTTT,CASSPNRGRPNEKLFF
TRBV21-1,TRBJ1-2,14,few,-,TGTGCCAGCAGCATAAATCGACAGAACTATGGCTACACCTTC,CASSINRQNYGYTF
TRBV6-5,TRBJ1-6,15,many,-,TGTGCCAGCAGGACCCCCGACAGACTTAATTCACCCCTCCACTTT,CASRTPDRLNSPLHF
TRBV20-1,TRBJ1-2,14,-,-,TGCAGTGCTAGTGTGGCAGGAGCTAACTATGGCTACACCTTC,CSASVAGANYGYTF
TRBV29-1,TRBJ1-1,14,few,-,TGCAGCGTTGAGAGGACCCAGATAAACACTGAAGCTTTCTTT,CSVERTQINTEAFF
TRBV2,TRBJ2-3,14,-,-,TGTGCCAGCAGTGAAAGGGTCACCACAGATACGCAGTATTTT,CASSERVTTDTQYF
TRBV5-1,TRBJ1-5,15,few,-,TGCGCCAGCAGCTTGGGTCAGGGGTCTAATCAGCCCCAGCATTTT,CASSLGQGSNQPQHF
TRBV20-1,TRBJ2-7,14,few,-,TGCAGTGCTCCCGACACCCAACGAACCTACGAGCAGTACTTC,CSAPDTQRTYEQYF
TRBV28,TRBJ2-1,14,-,TRBD2,TGTGCCAGCGGACTAGCGGGAATCTACAATGAGCAGTTCTTC,CASGLAGIYNEQFF